Listed here is a single T cell receptor beta chain. Its cognate antigen is unknown. The sample comes from a study of shared clonotypes between healthy human individuals. Notes on the study in general: Collection of samples was limited to blood; tissue repertoires likely differ.

Within Nashville, Tennessee resided all donors, each a Caucasian adult. Researchers drew on roughly 89 million PBMCs for genomic DNA from unsorted samples. Deletions cut 2 bases from V and 1 base from J, with 9 bases between. CDR3 length: 14 residues. Germline CDR1 is SGHRS and CDR2 is YFSETQ. The study ran the assay at deep level. Libraries were prepared by immunoSEQ multiplex PCR; TCRdb keeps only in-frame clonotypes and omits some of them. This sample carries 450,000 to 600,000 clones, 70% to 80% of them seen once, and the ten largest clones take roughly 13%. The V gene is TRBV5-1, the J gene TRBJ1-1, with D maybe TRBD1 (5 bases). Sequenced: PBMCs. The TCR was taken from a woman aged 35 to 49 in good health. Some clones in this sample may be carry-over from other donors' samples. The CDR3 DNA sequence: TGCGCCAGCAGCTTCCAGACAGAGAACACTGAAGCTTTCTTT. Translation: CASSFQTENTEAFF.